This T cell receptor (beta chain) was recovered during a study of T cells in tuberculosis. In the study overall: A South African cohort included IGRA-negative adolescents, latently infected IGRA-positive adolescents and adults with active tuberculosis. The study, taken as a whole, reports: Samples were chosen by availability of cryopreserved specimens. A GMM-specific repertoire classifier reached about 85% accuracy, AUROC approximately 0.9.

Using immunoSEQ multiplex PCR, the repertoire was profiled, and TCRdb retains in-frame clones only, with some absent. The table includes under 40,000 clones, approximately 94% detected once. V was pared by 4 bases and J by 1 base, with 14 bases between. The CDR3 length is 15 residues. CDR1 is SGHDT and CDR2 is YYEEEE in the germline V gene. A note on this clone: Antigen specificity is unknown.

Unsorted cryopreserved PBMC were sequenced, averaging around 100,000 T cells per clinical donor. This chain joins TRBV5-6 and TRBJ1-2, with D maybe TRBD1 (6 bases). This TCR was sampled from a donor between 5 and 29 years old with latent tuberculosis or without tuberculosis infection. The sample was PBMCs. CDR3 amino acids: CASSQGQIFNYGYTF. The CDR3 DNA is TGTGCCAGCAGCCAGGGACAAATCTTTAACTATGGCTACACCTTC.